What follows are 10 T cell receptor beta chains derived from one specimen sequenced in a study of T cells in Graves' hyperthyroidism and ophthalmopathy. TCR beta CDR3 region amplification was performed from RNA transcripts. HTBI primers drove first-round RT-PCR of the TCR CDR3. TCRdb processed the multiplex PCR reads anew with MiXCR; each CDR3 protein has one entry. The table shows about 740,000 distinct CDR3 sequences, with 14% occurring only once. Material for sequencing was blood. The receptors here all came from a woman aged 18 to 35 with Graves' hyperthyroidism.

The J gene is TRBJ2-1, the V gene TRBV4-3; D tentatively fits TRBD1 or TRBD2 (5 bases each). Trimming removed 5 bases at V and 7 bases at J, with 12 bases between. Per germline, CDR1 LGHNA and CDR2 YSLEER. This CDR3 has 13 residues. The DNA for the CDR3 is TGCGCCAGCAGCAAGGGACGCATAAATGAGCAGTTCTTC. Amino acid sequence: CASSKGRINEQFF.

In nucleotides, the CDR3 is TGTGCCATTGGGGTCCGCCGGAGACTAGAAATCCCTACGAGCACAGATACGCAGTATTTT. Amino acids: CAIGVRRRLEIPTSTDTQYF. The chain carries TRBV10-3 and TRBJ2-3; D is perhaps TRBD2 (6 bases). The CDR3 has 20 residues. CDR1 is ENHRY, CDR2 SYGVKD, per germline. V lost 9 bases, J lost 0 bases, and 31 bases lay in between.

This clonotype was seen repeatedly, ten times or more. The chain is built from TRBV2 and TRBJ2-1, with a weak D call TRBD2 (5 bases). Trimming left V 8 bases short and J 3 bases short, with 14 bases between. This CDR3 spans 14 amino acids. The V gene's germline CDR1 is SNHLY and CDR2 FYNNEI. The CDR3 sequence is CASFRPGSYNEQFF. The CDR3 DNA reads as TGTGCCAGCTTCCGGCCGGGAAGCTACAATGAGCAGTTCTTC.

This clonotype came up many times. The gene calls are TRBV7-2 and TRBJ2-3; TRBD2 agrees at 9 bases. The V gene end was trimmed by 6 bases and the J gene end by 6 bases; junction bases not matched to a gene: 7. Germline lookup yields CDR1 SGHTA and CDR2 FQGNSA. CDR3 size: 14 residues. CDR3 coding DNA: TGTGCCAGCAGGACTGCGGGGGGGCGGGATACGCAGTATTTT. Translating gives CASRTAGGRDTQYF.

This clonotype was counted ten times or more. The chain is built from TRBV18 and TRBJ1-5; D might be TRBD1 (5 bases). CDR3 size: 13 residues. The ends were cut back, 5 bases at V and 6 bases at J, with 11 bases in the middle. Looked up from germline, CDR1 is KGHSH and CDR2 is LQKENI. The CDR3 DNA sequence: TGTGCCAGCTCAGCCGGGACGAGTCAGCCCCAGCATTTT. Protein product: CASSAGTSQPQHF.

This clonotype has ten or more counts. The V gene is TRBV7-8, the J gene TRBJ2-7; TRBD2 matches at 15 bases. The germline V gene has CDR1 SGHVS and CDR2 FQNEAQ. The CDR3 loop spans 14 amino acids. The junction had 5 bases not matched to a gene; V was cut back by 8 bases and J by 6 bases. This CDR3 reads CASRGLAGGVEQYF. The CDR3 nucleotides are TGTGCCAGCCGGGGACTAGCGGGAGGAGTCGAGCAGTACTTC. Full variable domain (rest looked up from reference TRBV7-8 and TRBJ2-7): GAGVSQSPRYKVAKRGQDVALRCDPISGHVSLFWYQQALGQGPEFLTYFQNEAQLDKSGLPSDRFFAERPEGSVSTLKIQRTQQEDSAVYLCASRGLAGGVEQYFGPGTRLTVT.

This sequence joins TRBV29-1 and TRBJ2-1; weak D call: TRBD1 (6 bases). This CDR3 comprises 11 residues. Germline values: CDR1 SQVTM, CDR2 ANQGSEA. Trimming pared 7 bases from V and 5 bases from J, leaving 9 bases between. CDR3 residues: CSDYRDNEQFF. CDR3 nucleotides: TGCAGCGACTACAGGGACAATGAGCAGTTCTTC.

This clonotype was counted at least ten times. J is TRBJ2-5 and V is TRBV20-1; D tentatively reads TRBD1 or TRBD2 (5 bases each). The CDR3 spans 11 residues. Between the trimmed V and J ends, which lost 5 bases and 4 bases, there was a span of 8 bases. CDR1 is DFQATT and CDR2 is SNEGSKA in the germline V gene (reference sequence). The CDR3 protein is CSAFGTETQYF. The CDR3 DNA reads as TGCAGTGCTTTTGGGACAGAGACCCAGTACTTC.

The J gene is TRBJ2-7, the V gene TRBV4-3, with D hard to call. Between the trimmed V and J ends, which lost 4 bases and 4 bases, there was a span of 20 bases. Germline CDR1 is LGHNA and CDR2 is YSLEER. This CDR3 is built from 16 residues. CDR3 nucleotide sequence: TGCGCCAGCAGCCGAGACTTCCGGTCTGGCGCGTACGAGCAGTACTTC. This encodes CASSRDFRSGAYEQYF.

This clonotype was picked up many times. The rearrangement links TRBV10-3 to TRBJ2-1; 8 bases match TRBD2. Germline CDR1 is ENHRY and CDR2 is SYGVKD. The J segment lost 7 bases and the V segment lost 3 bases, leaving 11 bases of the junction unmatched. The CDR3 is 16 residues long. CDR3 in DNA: TGTGCCATCAGTGACCCTACCGCATTAGCGGGGAATGAGCAGTTCTTC. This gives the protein CAISDPTALAGNEQFF.